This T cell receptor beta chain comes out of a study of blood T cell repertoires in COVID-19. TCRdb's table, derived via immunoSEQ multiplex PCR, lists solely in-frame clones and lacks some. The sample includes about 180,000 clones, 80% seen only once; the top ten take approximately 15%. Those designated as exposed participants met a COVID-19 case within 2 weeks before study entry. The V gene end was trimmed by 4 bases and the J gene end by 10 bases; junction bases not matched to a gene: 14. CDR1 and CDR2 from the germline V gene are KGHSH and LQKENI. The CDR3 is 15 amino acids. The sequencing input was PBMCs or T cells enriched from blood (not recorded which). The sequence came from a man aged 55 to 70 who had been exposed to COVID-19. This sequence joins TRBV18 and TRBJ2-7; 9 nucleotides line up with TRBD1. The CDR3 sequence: CASSLSSGTGIVQYF. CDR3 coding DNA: TGTGCCAGCTCACTGAGTTCTGGGACAGGGATAGTTCAGTACTTC.